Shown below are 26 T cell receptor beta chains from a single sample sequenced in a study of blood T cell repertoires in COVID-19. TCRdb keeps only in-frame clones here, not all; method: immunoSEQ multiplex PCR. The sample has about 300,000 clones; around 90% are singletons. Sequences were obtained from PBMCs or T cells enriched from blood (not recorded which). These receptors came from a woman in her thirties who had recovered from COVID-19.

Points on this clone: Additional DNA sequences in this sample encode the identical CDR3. The CDR3 DNA follows: TGCAGTGCTAGTTCAGGGAACACTGAAGCTTTCTTT. It yields the protein CSASSGNTEAFF. This sequence joins TRBV20-1 and TRBJ1-1; D remains unclear. CDR1 is DFQATT, CDR2 SNEGSKA, per germline (reference sequence). This CDR3 is 12 amino acids long. V dropped 3 bases and J dropped 1 base, with 6 bases sitting between them.

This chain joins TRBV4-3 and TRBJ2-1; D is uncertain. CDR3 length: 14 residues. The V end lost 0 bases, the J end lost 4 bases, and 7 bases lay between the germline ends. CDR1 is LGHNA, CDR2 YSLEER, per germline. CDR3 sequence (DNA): TGCGCCAGCAGCCAAGAGACACTTTACAATGAGCAGTTCTTC. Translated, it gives CASSQETLYNEQFF.

As DNA, the CDR3 is TGTGCCAGCAGCCATAGCTCGGGACTAGCGTCCCACGAGCAGTACTTC. Its translation: CASSHSSGLASHEQYF. The V and J genes are TRBV4-2 and TRBJ2-7; TRBD2 aligns across 10 bases. This CDR3 has 16 residues. V dropped 3 bases and J dropped 5; count of bases not matched to a gene: 10. CDR1 and CDR2 from the germline V gene are LGHNA and YNFKEQ.

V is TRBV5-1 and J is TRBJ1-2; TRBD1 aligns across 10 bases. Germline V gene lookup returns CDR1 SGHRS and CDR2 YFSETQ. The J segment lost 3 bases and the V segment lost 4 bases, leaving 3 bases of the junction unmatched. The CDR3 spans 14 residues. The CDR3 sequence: CASSPDRGDYGYTF. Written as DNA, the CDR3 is TGCGCCAGCAGCCCGGACAGGGGGGACTATGGCTACACCTTC.

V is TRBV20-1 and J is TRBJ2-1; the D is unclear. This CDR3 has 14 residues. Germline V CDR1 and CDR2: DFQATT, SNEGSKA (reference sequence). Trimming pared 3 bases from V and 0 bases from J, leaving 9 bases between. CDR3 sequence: CSASPRSSYNEQFF. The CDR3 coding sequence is TGCAGTGCTAGTCCCAGAAGCTCCTACAATGAGCAGTTCTTC.

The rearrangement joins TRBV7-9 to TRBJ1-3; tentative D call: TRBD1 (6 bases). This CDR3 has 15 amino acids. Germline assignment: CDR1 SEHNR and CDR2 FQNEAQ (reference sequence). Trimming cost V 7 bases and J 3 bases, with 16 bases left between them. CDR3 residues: CASTESRGDGNTIYF. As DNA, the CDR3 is TGTGCCAGCACCGAATCCAGGGGTGATGGAAACACCATATATTTT.

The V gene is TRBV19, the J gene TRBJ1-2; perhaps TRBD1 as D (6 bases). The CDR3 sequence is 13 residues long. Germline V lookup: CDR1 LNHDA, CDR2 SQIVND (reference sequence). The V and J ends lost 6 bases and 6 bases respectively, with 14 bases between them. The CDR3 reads CASRQGFSHGYTF. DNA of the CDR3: TGTGCCAGTAGACAGGGCTTCTCCCATGGCTACACCTTC. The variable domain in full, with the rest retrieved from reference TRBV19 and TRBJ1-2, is DGGITQSPKYLFRKEGQNVTLSCEQNLNHDAMYWYRQDPGQGLRLIYYSQIVNDFQKGDIAEGYSVSREKKESFPLTVTSAQKNPTAFYLCASRQGFSHGYTFGSGTRLTVV.

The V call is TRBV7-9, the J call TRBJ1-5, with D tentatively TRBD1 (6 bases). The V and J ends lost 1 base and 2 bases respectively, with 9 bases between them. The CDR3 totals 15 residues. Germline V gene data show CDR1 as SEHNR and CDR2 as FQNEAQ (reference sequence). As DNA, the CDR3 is TGTGCCAGCAGCTTAGGGGGGCTCCGCAATCAGCCCCAGCATTTT. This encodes CASSLGGLRNQPQHF.

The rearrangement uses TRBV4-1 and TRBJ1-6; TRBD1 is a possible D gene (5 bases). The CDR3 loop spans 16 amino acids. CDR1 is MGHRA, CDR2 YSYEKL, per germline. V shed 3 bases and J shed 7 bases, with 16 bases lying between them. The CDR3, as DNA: TGCGCCAGCAGCCACATGGGGCCAGGCCAAAATTCACCCCTCCACTTT. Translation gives CASSHMGPGQNSPLHF.

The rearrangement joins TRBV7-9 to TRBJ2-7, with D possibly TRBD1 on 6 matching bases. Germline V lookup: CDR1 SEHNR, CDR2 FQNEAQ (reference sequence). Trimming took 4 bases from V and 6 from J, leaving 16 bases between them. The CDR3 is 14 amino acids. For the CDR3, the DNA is TGTGCCAGCAGCTCTAATACAGGGTCCGCCGAGCAGTACTTC. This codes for CASSSNTGSAEQYF.

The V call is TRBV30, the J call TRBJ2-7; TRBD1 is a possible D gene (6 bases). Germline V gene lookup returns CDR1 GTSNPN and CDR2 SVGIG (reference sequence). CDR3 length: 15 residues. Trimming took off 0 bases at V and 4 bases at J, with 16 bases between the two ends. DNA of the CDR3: TGTGCCTGGAGTGTCGCGCCCGCAGGGGTATACGAGCAGTACTTC. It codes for CAWSVAPAGVYEQYF.

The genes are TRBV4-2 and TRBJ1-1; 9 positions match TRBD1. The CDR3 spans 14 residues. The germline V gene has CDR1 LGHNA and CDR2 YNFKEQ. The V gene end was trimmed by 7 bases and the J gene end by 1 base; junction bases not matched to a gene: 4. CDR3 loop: CASTRTGANTEAFF. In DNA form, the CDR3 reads TGTGCCAGCACCCGGACAGGGGCGAACACTGAAGCTTTCTTT.

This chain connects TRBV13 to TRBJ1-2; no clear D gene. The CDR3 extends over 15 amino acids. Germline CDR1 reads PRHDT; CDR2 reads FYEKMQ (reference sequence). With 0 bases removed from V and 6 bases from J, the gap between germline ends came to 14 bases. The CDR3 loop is CASSLGQNNLHGYTF. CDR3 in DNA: TGTGCCAGCAGCTTAGGACAGAACAATTTACATGGCTACACCTTC.

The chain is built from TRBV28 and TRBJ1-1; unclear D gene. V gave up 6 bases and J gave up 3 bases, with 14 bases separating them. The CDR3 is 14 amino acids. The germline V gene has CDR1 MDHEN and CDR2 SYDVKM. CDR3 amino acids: CASSQYRVDTEAFF. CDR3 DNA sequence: TGTGCCAGCAGCCAATACCGGGTTGACACTGAAGCTTTCTTT.

The CDR3: CASAVGGGTEAFF. In DNA, the CDR3 is TGTGCTAGTGCGGTGGGAGGGGGCACTGAAGCTTTCTTT. The chain joins TRBV12-5 to TRBJ1-1; a possible D gene is TRBD1 (6 bases). Germline V lookup: CDR1 LGHNT, CDR2 FRNRAP. The CDR3 covers 13 residues. The V end lost 7 bases, the J end lost 4 bases, and 13 bases lay between the germline ends.

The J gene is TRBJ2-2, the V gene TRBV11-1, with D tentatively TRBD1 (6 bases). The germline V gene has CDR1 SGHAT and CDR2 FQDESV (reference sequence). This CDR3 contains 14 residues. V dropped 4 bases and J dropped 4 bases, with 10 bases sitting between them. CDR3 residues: CASSSGASTGELFF. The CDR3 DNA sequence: TGTGCCAGCAGCTCAGGGGCTTCCACCGGGGAGCTGTTTTTT. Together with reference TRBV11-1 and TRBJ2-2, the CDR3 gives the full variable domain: EAEVAQSPRYKITEKSQAVAFWCDPISGHATLYWYRQILGQGPELLVQFQDESVVDDSQLPKDRFSAERLKGVDSTLKIQPAELGDSAMYLCASSSGASTGELFFGEGSRLTVL.

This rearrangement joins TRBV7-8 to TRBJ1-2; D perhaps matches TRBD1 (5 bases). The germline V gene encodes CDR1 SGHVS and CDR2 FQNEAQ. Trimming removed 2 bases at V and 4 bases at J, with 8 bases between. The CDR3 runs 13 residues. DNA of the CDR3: TGTGCCAGCAGCTTATCGGGGGGCTATGGCTACACCTTC. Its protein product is CASSLSGGYGYTF.

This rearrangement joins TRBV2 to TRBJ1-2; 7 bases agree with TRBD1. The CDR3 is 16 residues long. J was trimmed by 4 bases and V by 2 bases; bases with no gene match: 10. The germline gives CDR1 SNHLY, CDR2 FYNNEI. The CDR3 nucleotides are TGTGCCAGCAGTGAAAGTCGACAGGGTGGCCGCTATGGCTACACCTTC. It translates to CASSESRQGGRYGYTF.

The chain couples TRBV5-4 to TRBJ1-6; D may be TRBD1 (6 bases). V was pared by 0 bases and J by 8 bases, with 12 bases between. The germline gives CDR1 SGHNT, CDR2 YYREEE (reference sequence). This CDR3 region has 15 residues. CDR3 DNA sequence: TGTGCCAGCAGCTTGGCAGGGACACCCGATTCACCCCTCCACTTT. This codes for CASSLAGTPDSPLHF.

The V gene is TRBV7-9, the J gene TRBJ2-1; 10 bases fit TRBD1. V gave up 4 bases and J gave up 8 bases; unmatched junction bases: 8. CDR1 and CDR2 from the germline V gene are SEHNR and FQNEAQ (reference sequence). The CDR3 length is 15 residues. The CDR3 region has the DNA TGTGCCAGCAGCTCCCTGAGGACAGGGGGACATGAGCAGTTCTTC. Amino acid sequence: CASSSLRTGGHEQFF.

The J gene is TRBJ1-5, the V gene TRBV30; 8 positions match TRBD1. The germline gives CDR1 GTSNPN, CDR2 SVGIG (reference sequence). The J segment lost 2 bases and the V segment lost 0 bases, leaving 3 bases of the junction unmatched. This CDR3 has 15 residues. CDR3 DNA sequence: TGTGCCTGGAGTGTGACAGGGGCCGGCAATCAGCCCCAGCATTTT. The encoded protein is CAWSVTGAGNQPQHF.

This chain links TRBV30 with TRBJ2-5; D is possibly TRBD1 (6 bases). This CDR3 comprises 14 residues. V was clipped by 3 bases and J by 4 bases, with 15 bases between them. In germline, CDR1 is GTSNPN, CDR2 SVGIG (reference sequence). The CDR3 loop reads CAWSRDQGRETQYF. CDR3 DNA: TGTGCCTGGAGCCGGGACCAGGGGAGAGAGACCCAGTACTTC.

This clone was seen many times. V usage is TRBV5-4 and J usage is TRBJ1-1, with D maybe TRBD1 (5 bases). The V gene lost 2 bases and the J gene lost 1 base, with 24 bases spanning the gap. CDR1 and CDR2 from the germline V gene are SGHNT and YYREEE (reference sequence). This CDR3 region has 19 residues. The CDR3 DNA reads TGTGCCAGCAGCTTTCAGGGTGGTTGGGGGGAGATTCCGAACACTGAAGCTTTCTTT. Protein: CASSFQGGWGEIPNTEAFF.

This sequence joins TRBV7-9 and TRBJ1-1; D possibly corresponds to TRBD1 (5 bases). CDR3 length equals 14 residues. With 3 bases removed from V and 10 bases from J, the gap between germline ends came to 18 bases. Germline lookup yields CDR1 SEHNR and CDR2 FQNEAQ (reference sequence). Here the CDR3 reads CASSFQQAGLGAFF. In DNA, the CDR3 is TGTGCCAGCAGCTTCCAGCAGGCGGGGCTTGGAGCTTTCTTT. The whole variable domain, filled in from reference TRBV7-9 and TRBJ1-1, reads DTGVSQNPRHKITKRGQNVTFRCDPISEHNRLYWYRQTLGQGPEFLTYFQNEAQLEKSRLLSDRFSAERPKGSFSTLEIQRTEQGDSAMYLCASSFQQAGLGAFFGQGTRLTVV.

The chain's CDR3 is CASSLGAGVHTEAFF. CDR3 in DNA: TGCGCCAGCAGCTTGGGGGCAGGGGTGCACACTGAAGCTTTCTTT. The chain is built from TRBV5-1 and TRBJ1-1, with D perhaps TRBD1 (6 bases). The CDR3 is 15 amino acids. V was shortened by 0 bases and J by 3 bases, with 12 bases between the two germline ends. Germline V gives CDR1 SGHRS, CDR2 YFSETQ.

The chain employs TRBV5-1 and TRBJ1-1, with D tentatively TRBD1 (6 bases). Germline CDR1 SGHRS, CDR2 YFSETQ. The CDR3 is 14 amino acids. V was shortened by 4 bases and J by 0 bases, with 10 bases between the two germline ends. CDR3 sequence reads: CASSQGQMNTEAFF. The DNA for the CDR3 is TGCGCCAGCAGCCAGGGACAAATGAACACTGAAGCTTTCTTT.